Shown below are 15 T cell receptor beta chains from a single sample sequenced in a study of cytomegalovirus exposure and HLA in healthy donors. PCR was performed using 60 Vbeta and 13 Jbeta primers. Profiling relied on immunoSEQ multiplex PCR, and the TCRdb table lists in-frame clones only, not all of them. The sample gives some 100,000 clones, roughly 79% of which show up once; 13% to 15% is in the top ten. Sequencing was performed on PBMCs. These receptors all stem from a woman in her seventies in good health and CMV-seropositive.

The chain carries TRBV29-1 and TRBJ2-1, with 7 bases matching TRBD1. Germline CDR1 and CDR2: SQVTM and ANQGSEA. This CDR3 is built from 13 residues. The J segment lost 6 bases and the V segment lost 4 bases, leaving 6 bases of the junction unmatched. DNA for the CDR3: TGCAGCGTTGGTGAGGGGGCGCGCAATGAGCAGTTCTTC. As protein: CSVGEGARNEQFF.

This clone was observed a single time. The CDR3 sequence: CASSRVSTGGADTGELFF. CDR3 in DNA: TGTGCCAGCTCTAGAGTATCGACAGGGGGCGCGGACACCGGGGAGCTGTTTTTT. The chain combines TRBV18 with TRBJ2-2, with 10 bases aligning to TRBD1. This CDR3 contains 18 residues. J lost 3 bases, V lost 6 bases, and 13 bases had no gene match. Germline assignment: CDR1 KGHSH and CDR2 LQKENI.

The genes are TRBV28 and TRBJ2-5; TRBD2 matches at 8 bases. The germline V gene encodes CDR1 MDHEN and CDR2 SYDVKM. After removal of 1 base from V and 11 bases from J, the junction contained 15 bases not matched to a gene. The CDR3 length is 16 residues. The CDR3 here is CASSLFPGAGGQEQYF. CDR3 coding DNA: TGTGCCAGCAGTTTATTCCCAGGTGCGGGGGGTCAAGAGCAGTACTTC.

This chain uses TRBV18 with TRBJ2-7; possible D gene TRBD1, 6 bases. Looked up from germline, CDR1 is KGHSH and CDR2 is LQKENI. Between the trimmed V and J ends, which lost 6 bases and 2 bases, there was a span of 14 bases. The CDR3 spans 14 residues. DNA for the CDR3: TGTGCCAGCTCCCCGACAGGCCTACCCTACGAGCAGTACTTC. This gives the protein CASSPTGLPYEQYF.

This chain links TRBV5-8 with TRBJ1-3; D gene ambiguous. CDR3 length equals 14 residues. V was cut by 4 bases and J by 4 bases, with 12 bases left in between. Germline lookup yields CDR1 SGHTS and CDR2 YDEGEE. In nucleotides, the CDR3 is TGTGCCAGCAGCCGCGGGGTGAAGGGAAACACCATATATTTT. It codes for CASSRGVKGNTIYF.

This clone showed up just once. The chain couples TRBV11-2 to TRBJ1-1; D is possibly TRBD1 (5 bases). V was cut by 4 bases and J by 1 base, with 10 bases left in between. Germline-derived CDR1 and CDR2 are SGHAT and FQNNGV. The CDR3 has 14 amino acids. The CDR3 protein is CASSYLGGNTEAFF. CDR3 nucleotides: TGTGCCAGCAGCTACCTGGGGGGGAACACTGAAGCTTTCTTT.

The V call is TRBV27, the J call TRBJ1-2, with 8 bases that match TRBD1. Germline loops: CDR1 MNHEY, CDR2 SMNVEV (reference sequence). This CDR3 is 14 amino acids long. The trim removed 5 bases at V and 4 bases at J, leaving 6 bases unmatched. The CDR3 DNA sequence: TGTGCCAGCAGTCCGCGACAGGGGCCCTATGGCTACACCTTC. Protein sequence: CASSPRQGPYGYTF.

The chain employs TRBV5-4 and TRBJ2-3, with D tentatively TRBD2 (5 bases). The germline V gene encodes CDR1 SGHNT and CDR2 YYREEE (reference sequence). The CDR3 consists of 14 residues. The V end was cut by 4 bases, the J end by 6 bases, with 15 bases between. The chain's CDR3 is CASSHGGAGDTQYF. The CDR3 nucleotides read TGTGCCAGCAGCCATGGAGGAGCTGGCGATACGCAGTATTTT.

V gene TRBV7-9 combines with J gene TRBJ2-7; TRBD2 agrees at 10 bases. With 5 bases clipped from V and 0 bases from J, the junction kept 10 bases outside the gene matches. CDR3 size: 17 residues. Germline CDR1 and CDR2: SEHNR and FQNEAQ (reference sequence). CDR3 protein: CASSPPGLAFGSYEQYF. The CDR3 DNA is TGTGCCAGCAGCCCCCCGGGACTAGCGTTCGGCTCCTACGAGCAGTACTTC.

This clone showed up just once. The chain uses TRBV19 and TRBJ1-1; D gene ambiguous. Trimming took off 0 bases at V and 11 bases at J, with 16 bases between the two ends. The length of the CDR3 is 14 residues. Germline assignment: CDR1 LNHDA and CDR2 SQIVND (reference sequence). The CDR3 nucleotides are TGTGCCAGTAGTATAGATGCCGCTCTTACGCGGGCTTTCTTT. It encodes CASSIDAALTRAFF.

The rearrangement joins TRBV10-3 to TRBJ2-5, with 9 bases lining up with TRBD2. The CDR3 sequence is 16 residues long. V was pared by 3 bases and J by 5 bases, with 10 bases of the junction left unmatched. The V gene's germline CDR1 is ENHRY and CDR2 SYGVKD. For the CDR3, the DNA is TGTGCCATCAGTGAAGAGACTAGCGGTAGTTGGGAGACCCAGTACTTC. It encodes CAISEETSGSWETQYF.

The genes are TRBV2 and TRBJ1-1, with D unresolved. The CDR3 length is 13 residues. Trimming left V 7 bases short and J 3 bases short, with 12 bases between. The V gene's germline CDR1 is SNHLY and CDR2 FYNNEI. The CDR3 coding sequence is TGTGCCAGCATTGCCCTCCGGGACACTGAAGCTTTCTTT. Residues: CASIALRDTEAFF.

This clone was counted a few times. The V call is TRBV19, the J call TRBJ2-1; 7 bases are shared with TRBD2. This CDR3 is 17 amino acids long. J lost 5 bases, V lost 3 bases, and 13 bases had no gene match. CDR1 LNHDA and CDR2 SQIVND come from the germline V gene (reference sequence). This CDR3 is CASSIGVGASGDNEQFF. CDR3 DNA sequence: TGTGCCAGTAGTATCGGAGTGGGTGCTAGCGGTGACAATGAGCAGTTCTTC.

This clone was seen a few times. This chain connects TRBV4-2 to TRBJ1-3; D uncertain. V was cut by 0 bases and J by 2 bases, with 8 bases left in between. The CDR3 has 15 residues. The germline V gene encodes CDR1 LGHNA and CDR2 YNFKEQ. The CDR3 is CASSQELRAGNTIYF. CDR3 in DNA: TGTGCCAGCAGCCAAGAACTTCGAGCTGGAAACACCATATATTTT.

This clone was observed a handful of times. V gene TRBV13 combines with J gene TRBJ2-3; 8 bases map to TRBD1. V dropped 2 bases and J dropped 6; count of bases not matched to a gene: 4. The CDR3 consists of 14 residues. Germline assignment: CDR1 PRHDT and CDR2 FYEKMQ (reference sequence). CDR3 sequence reads: CASSLSQGADTQYF. The CDR3 nucleotides are TGTGCCAGCAGCTTATCCCAGGGGGCGGATACGCAGTATTTT.